This TCR beta chain was sequenced in a study of CD4+ T cells in melanoma. Clones were read by immunoSEQ multiplex PCR, and TCRdb kept only the in-frame ones, dropping some. The repertoire has around 13,000 clones, roughly two thirds of them found once; the top ten carry about 11%. This CDR3 contains 18 residues. From germline, CDR1 is MNHEY and CDR2 SMNVEV (reference sequence). The chain couples TRBV27 to TRBJ2-5, with TRBD1 identical over 7 bases. The J call is in doubt because the DNA end fits TRBJ2-7 better. Sequencing was performed on cells from a culture (not recorded whether cultured in vitro). The TCR comes from a human donor with melanoma. This chain's CDR3 is CASSFRRQGTIGSYEQYF. In DNA, the CDR3 is TGTGCCAGCAGTTTCAGGAGACAGGGAACAATTGGGTCCTACGAGCAGTACTTC.